This T cell receptor beta chain was captured by sequencing in a study of post-analysis software for immune sequencing data. Study overall: Patients with relapsing-remitting, secondary progressive and progressive-relapsing multiple sclerosis courses were all represented. Study-wide findings and caveats: Normalized Chao1 diversity was significantly reduced in patients versus controls. The five TRBV segments detected at higher frequency in patients than in controls included TRBV5-6, TRBV5-1 and TRBV20-1.

Carried by the TCR beta cDNA libraries were unique molecular identifiers. Between 1 and 10 million T cells gave rise to around 500,000 cDNA molecules. TCRdb reprocessed the PCR reads via MiXCR and lists one record per CDR3 protein. This table has about 680,000 distinct CDR3 sequences, over 45% appearing once. V was trimmed by 3 bases and J by 3 bases, leaving 14 bases between them. The germline V gene has CDR1 MNHEY and CDR2 SVGAGI. The CDR3 spans 15 residues. With respect to this clonotype: What it binds is unknown.

The source material was blood. The receptor was isolated from a girl between 2 and 10 years old with multiple sclerosis. The chain employs TRBV6-5 and TRBJ1-1; maybe TRBD1 (6 bases). CDR3 sequence reads: CASSYWGARDTEAFF. The DNA for the CDR3 is TGTGCCAGCAGTTATTGGGGGGCTCGAGACACTGAAGCTTTCTTT.